This T cell receptor beta chain was retrieved from a study of blood T cells in healthy people across ages. In germline, CDR1 is MNHEY, CDR2 SMNVEV (reference sequence). Trimming took 7 bases from V and 2 from J, leaving 4 bases between them. The CDR3 sequence is 11 residues long. As concerns this clonotype: Its cognate antigen is unknown.

The study, taken as a whole, reports: Measured against age, TCR beta diversity per million T cells decreased in a roughly linear manner. Higher diversity and more naive CD4+ cells were features of long-lived donors, compared to aged donors.

A second PCR, run for about 7 to 11 cycles, used a sample-barcoded 5' primer plus a J-beta primer mix. Tags on each cDNA molecule came from a template-switch adaptor with 12 random nucleotides. Each sample yielded at least 2.5 million CDR3-containing paired-end reads. TCRdb fed the 5' RACE reads into MiXCR, producing one record per CDR3 protein. The profile shows 1.5 million to 1.8 million distinct CDR3 sequences, less than 45% of them singletons. Sequenced material: blood. This sequence originates from a woman in her late teens or twenties in good health. J is TRBJ2-3 and V is TRBV27; unclear D gene. CDR3 loop: CASMHTDTQYF. The CDR3 DNA reads TGTGCCAGCATGCACACAGATACGCAGTATTTT.